This T cell receptor beta chain came from a study of blood T cell repertoires in COVID-19. Study at large: Samples representing acute and convalescent COVID-19 were sourced from the United States, Italy and Spain. PBMCs, B-cell-depleted T cells, or T cells were the source of the cDNA or gDNA that made up the material.

Germline CDR1 is GTSNPN and CDR2 is SVGIG (reference sequence). CDR3 length equals 12 residues. V was pared by 3 bases and J by 6 bases, with 4 bases of the junction left unmatched. Sequencing was performed with immunoSEQ multiplex PCR; in TCRdb, only in-frame clones are kept and a portion is missing. The sample has more than 70,000 clones; around 74% are singletons. The chain has TRBV30 and TRBJ1-1; 7 bases are shared with TRBD1. Material for sequencing was peripheral blood. The clonotype originates from a human donor in a cohort sampled during active COVID-19. CDR3 residues: CAWRQGIAEAFF. As DNA, the CDR3 is TGTGCCTGGAGACAGGGGATCGCTGAAGCTTTCTTT.